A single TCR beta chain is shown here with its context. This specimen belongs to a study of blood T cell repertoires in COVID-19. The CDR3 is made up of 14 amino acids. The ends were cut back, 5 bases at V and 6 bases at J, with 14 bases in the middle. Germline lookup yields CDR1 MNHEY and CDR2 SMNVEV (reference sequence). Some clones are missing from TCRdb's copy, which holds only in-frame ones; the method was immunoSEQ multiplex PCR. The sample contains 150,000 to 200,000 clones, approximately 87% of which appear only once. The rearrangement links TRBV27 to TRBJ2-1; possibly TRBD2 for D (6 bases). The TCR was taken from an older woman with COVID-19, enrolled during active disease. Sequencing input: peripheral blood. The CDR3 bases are TGTGCCAGCAGTAAGACTAGTGTTACCAATGAGCAGTTCTTC. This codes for CASSKTSVTNEQFF.